The 12 T cell receptor beta chains in this list originate from one sample, sequenced in a study of T cells in Graves' hyperthyroidism and ophthalmopathy. TCR beta CDR3 regions were amplified from RNA transcripts. The HTBI primer set drove a first-round RT-PCR of the TCR CDR3. TCRdb used MiXCR to reprocess the multiplex PCR reads, holding one entry per CDR3 protein. There are roughly 360,000 distinct CDR3 sequences in the sample; roughly 13% occur only once, and about 20% lies in the top ten. The sample was blood. The receptor source for this set is a man aged 30 to 39 with Graves' hyperthyroidism that later progressed to Graves' ophthalmopathy.

This clonotype appeared many times. V gene TRBV5-1 combines with J gene TRBJ2-5; D is ambiguous. V gave up 0 bases and J gave up 3 bases, with 9 bases separating them. This CDR3 has 14 amino acids. Germline loops: CDR1 SGHRS, CDR2 YFSETQ. The CDR3 region has the DNA TGCGCCAGCAGCTTGGAGGTCCTTGAAGAGACCCAGTACTTC. Amino acids: CASSLEVLEETQYF.

The rearrangement joins TRBV5-4 to TRBJ2-3, with 8 bases fitting TRBD1. Germline CDR1 SGHNT, CDR2 YYREEE (reference sequence). The CDR3 is 14 amino acids. V shed 4 bases, J shed 7 bases, and the junction held 8 bases outside the gene matches. CDR3 sequence reads: CASSKRQGKNTQYF. In DNA, the CDR3 is TGTGCCAGCAGCAAACGACAGGGGAAGAATACGCAGTATTTT.

This clonotype was counted at least ten times. The rearrangement joins TRBV2 to TRBJ2-1, with 10 nucleotides matching TRBD2. Looked up from germline, CDR1 is SNHLY and CDR2 is FYNNEI. The length of the CDR3 is 17 residues. V lost 5 bases and J lost 0; bases outside the gene matches: 7. CDR3 sequence: CASSLAGGPSSYNEQFF. CDR3 coding DNA: TGTGCCAGCAGTTTAGCGGGGGGCCCCAGCTCCTACAATGAGCAGTTCTTC.

The table lists this clonotype with many counts. The V gene is TRBV6-1, the J gene TRBJ1-2; no clear D. Germline V gives CDR1 MNHNS, CDR2 SASEGT. This CDR3 has 13 amino acids. V was shortened by 1 base and J by 2 bases, with 5 bases between the two germline ends. CDR3 nucleotides: TGTGCCAGCAGTGAAGGTCGGAACTATGGCTACACCTTC. Residues: CASSEGRNYGYTF.

This chain uses TRBV9 with TRBJ1-1, with D uncertain. Germline CDR1 is SGDLS and CDR2 is YYNGEE. Trimming shortened V by 0 bases and J by 1 base, and 4 bases separated the two germline ends. This CDR3 spans 13 amino acids. The CDR3 bases are TGTGCCAGCAGCGTAGTTCCGAACACTGAAGCTTTCTTT. It yields the protein CASSVVPNTEAFF.

In this sample, this clonotype turned up many times. This chain links TRBV6-1 with TRBJ2-1; TRBD1 agrees at 9 bases. CDR1 and CDR2 (germline): MNHNS, SASEGT. V shed 4 bases, J shed 6 bases, and the junction held 7 bases outside the gene matches. The CDR3 runs to 15 residues. The CDR3 DNA reads TGTGCCAGCAGTGCCCACCGGGACAGGGTCAATGAGCAGTTCTTC. Translating gives CASSAHRDRVNEQFF.

In this sample, this clonotype turned up a few times. The chain couples TRBV6-9 to TRBJ2-5; D not certain. The CDR3 is made up of 11 amino acids. Germline V gene lookup returns CDR1 MNHGY and CDR2 SVAAGI. V was clipped by 4 bases and J by 9 bases, with 9 bases between them. CDR3 residues: CASSSPGSQYF. CDR3 DNA: TGTGCCAGCAGTTCCCCCGGGTCCCAGTACTTC.

This clonotype has ten or more counts. V is TRBV7-7 and J is TRBJ2-5; 7 positions agree with TRBD2. V shed 5 bases, J shed 3 bases, and the junction held 9 bases outside the gene matches. The CDR3 length is 15 residues. The V gene's germline CDR1 is SSHAT and CDR2 FNYEAQ (reference sequence). The DNA for the CDR3 is TGTGCCAGCAGCCTAACTGTCAGCGGGGAAGAGACCCAGTACTTC. Translating it yields CASSLTVSGEETQYF.

The table lists this clonotype with a few counts. The V and J genes are TRBV29-1 and TRBJ2-2; no clear D. The germline gives CDR1 SQVTM, CDR2 ANQGSEA. V shed 4 bases and J shed 4 bases, with 10 bases lying between them. The CDR3 runs to 13 residues. The DNA for the CDR3 is TGCAGCGTTGTCTTTTGGGGCACCGGGGAGCTGTTTTTT. Translated: CSVVFWGTGELFF.

This clonotype was detected ten times or more. The genes are TRBV28 and TRBJ2-3; D not certain. CDR1 is MDHEN and CDR2 is SYDVKM in the germline V gene. Deletions cut 2 bases from V and 5 bases from J, with 20 bases between. This CDR3 has 17 amino acids. CDR3 loop: CASSLVPPSDGLDTQYF. The CDR3 DNA follows: TGTGCCAGCAGTTTAGTCCCCCCCTCGGACGGGTTAGATACGCAGTATTTT.

Regarding this clonotype: One junction end disagrees with the germline gene, perhaps due to a read error. This sequence joins TRBV18 and TRBJ2-5; TRBD2 matches at 15 bases. This CDR3 region has 17 residues. Germline values: CDR1 KGHSH, CDR2 LQKENI. The CDR3 region has the DNA TGTGCCAGCTCACCACCGGGACTAGCGGGGGGCCAAGAGACCCATTACTTC. Protein: CASSPPGLAGGQETHYF.

In DNA form, the CDR3 reads TGTGCCAGCAGCTTACCCCCTATAGGTAGCGGGGGGCCTCAAGAGACCCAGTACTTC. This codes for CASSLPPIGSGGPQETQYF. The chain employs TRBV7-9 and TRBJ2-5; 10 nucleotides line up with TRBD2. CDR1 is SEHNR and CDR2 is FQNEAQ in the germline V gene (reference sequence). The CDR3 is 19 residues long. J was trimmed by 2 bases and V by 2 bases; bases with no gene match: 14. Full variable domain (missing parts from reference TRBV7-9 and TRBJ2-5): DTGVSQNPRHKITKRGQNVTFRCDPISEHNRLYWYRQTLGQGPEFLTYFQNEAQLEKSRLLSDRFSAERPKGSFSTLEIQRTEQGDSAMYLCASSLPPIGSGGPQETQYFGPGTRLLVL.